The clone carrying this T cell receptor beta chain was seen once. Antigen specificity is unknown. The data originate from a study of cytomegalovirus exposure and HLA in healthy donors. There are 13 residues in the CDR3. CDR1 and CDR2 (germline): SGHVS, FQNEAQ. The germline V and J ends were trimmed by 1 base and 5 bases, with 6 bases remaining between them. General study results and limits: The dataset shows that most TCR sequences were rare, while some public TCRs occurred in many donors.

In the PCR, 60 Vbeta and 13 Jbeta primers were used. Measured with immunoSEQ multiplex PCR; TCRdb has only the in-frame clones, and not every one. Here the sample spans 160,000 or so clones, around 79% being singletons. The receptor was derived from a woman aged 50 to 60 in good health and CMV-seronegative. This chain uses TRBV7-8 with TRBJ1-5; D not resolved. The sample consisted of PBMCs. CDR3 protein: CASSLVEDQPQHF. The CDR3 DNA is TGTGCCAGCAGCTTAGTAGAAGATCAGCCCCAGCATTTT.